Each of the 9 T cell receptor beta chains below was sequenced from the same sample in a study of pediatric ulcerative colitis. The assay was immunoSEQ multiplex PCR, and TCRdb's table has in-frame clones only and misses some. The repertoire holds 32,000 or so clones, almost 85% seen once, with 4% to 5.5% in the top ten. The sample consisted of blood. Receptors originate from a boy aged 5-17 years with severe ulcerative colitis.

The chain carries TRBV21-1 and TRBJ1-3; the DNA was not used to check the table's D call, TRBD1. TRBV21-1 is classified as a pseudogene. CDR3 length: 15 amino acids. The CDR3: CASSSPDREENTIYF. CDR3 nucleotides: TGTGCCAGCAGCAGCCCGGACAGGGAAGAAAACACCATATATTTT.

This clone was seen once. The chain employs TRBV5-1 and TRBJ1-2, with 7 nucleotides matching TRBD1. V shed 3 bases and J 6 bases; nucleotides not matched to a gene: 8. CDR3 length equals 14 residues. Germline V gene data show CDR1 as SGHRS and CDR2 as YFSETQ. This CDR3 is CASSSEGQNNGYTF. The CDR3 bases are TGCGCCAGCAGCTCTGAGGGACAGAACAATGGCTACACCTTC.

The chain is built from TRBV2 and TRBJ2-1; 8 positions agree with TRBD2. CDR1 SNHLY and CDR2 FYNNEI come from the germline V gene. The CDR3 runs 14 residues. V shed 2 bases, J shed 10 bases, and the junction held 7 bases outside the gene matches. DNA of the CDR3: TGTGCCAGCAGTGAACTCCAGGGACTAGGAGAGCAGTTCTTC. This sequence encodes CASSELQGLGEQFF.

The V call is TRBV2, the J call TRBJ2-7, with 7 bases identical to TRBD1. The CDR3 sequence is 13 residues long. V dropped 8 bases and J dropped 6; count of bases not matched to a gene: 10. Per the germline V gene, CDR1 is SNHLY and CDR2 is FYNNEI. For the CDR3, the DNA is TGTGCCAGCGAAGGGACAGACGCCTCCGAGCAGTACTTC. Translation gives CASEGTDASEQYF.

The V gene is TRBV7-8, the J gene TRBJ2-1; no clear D gene. Germline values: CDR1 SGHVS, CDR2 FQNEAQ. The V end lost 1 base, the J end lost 6 bases, and 4 bases lay between the germline ends. CDR3 size: 12 residues. The CDR3 here is CASSLVINEQFF. Here the CDR3 DNA reads TGTGCCAGCAGCTTAGTCATCAATGAGCAGTTCTTC.

This clone was seen just once. The chain combines TRBV27 with TRBJ2-3, with 8 bases that match TRBD2. The germline gives CDR1 MNHEY, CDR2 SMNVEV (reference sequence). V lost 5 bases and J lost 3; bases outside the gene matches: 13. This CDR3 region has 17 residues. This CDR3 is CASSHYNGGGHTDTQYF. The DNA for the CDR3 is TGTGCCAGCAGTCACTATAACGGGGGGGGACATACAGATACGCAGTATTTT.

The rearrangement joins TRBV27 to TRBJ1-1; D gene uncertain. The V gene's germline CDR1 is MNHEY and CDR2 SMNVEV (reference sequence). V was shortened by 10 bases and J by 1 base, with 16 bases between the two germline ends. The CDR3 loop spans 14 amino acids. Here the CDR3 reads CATSERRTNTEAFF. The CDR3 DNA reads as TGTGCCACCTCAGAACGACGGACGAACACTGAAGCTTTCTTT.

The chain links TRBV7-9 to TRBJ1-1; D is unresolved. V lost 4 bases and J 5 bases, leaving 14 bases between the germline ends. Germline CDR1 SEHNR, CDR2 FQNEAQ (reference sequence). The CDR3 spans 14 residues. CDR3 amino acids: CASSSKGPWTEAFF. CDR3 coding DNA: TGTGCCAGCAGCTCGAAAGGTCCGTGGACTGAAGCTTTCTTT.

The V call is TRBV7-9, the J call TRBJ2-1; TRBD1 aligns across 8 bases. CDR3 length: 16 residues. Germline assignment: CDR1 SEHNR and CDR2 FQNEAQ (reference sequence). V lost 6 bases to trimming and J lost 8 bases; unmatched junction nucleotides: 15. CDR3 protein: CASRLGWTGNVDEQFF. CDR3 DNA: TGTGCCAGCAGGTTGGGGTGGACAGGGAATGTCGATGAGCAGTTCTTC.